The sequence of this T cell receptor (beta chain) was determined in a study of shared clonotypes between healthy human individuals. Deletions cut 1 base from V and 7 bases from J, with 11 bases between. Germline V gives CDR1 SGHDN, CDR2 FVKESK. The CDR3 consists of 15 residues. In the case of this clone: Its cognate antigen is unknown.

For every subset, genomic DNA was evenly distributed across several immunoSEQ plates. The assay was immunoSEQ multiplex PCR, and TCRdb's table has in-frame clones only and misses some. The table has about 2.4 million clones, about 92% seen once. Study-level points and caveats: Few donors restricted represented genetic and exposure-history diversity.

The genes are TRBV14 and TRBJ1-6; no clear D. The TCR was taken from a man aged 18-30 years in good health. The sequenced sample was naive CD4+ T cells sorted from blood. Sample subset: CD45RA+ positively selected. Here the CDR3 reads CASSQGVGINSPLHF. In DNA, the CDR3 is TGTGCCAGCAGCCAAGGAGTGGGGATAAATTCACCCCTCCACTTT. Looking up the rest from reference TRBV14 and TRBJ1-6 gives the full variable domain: EAGVTQFPSHSVIEKGQTVTLRCDPISGHDNLYWYRRVMGKEIKFLLHFVKESKQDESGMPNNRFLAERTGGTYSTLKVQPAELEDSGVYFCASSQGVGINSPLHFGNGTRLTVT.